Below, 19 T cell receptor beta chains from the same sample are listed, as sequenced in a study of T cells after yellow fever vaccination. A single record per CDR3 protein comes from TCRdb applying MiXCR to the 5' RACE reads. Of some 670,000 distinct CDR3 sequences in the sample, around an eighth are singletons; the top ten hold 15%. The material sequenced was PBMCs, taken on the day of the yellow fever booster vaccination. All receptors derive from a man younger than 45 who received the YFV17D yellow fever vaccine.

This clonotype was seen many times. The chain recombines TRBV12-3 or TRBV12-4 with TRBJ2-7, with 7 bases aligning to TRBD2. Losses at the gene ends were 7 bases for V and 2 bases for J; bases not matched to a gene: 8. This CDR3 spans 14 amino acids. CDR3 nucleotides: TGTGCCAGCATCCTGAGCGGGAACACCTACGAGCAGTACTTC. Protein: CASILSGNTYEQYF.

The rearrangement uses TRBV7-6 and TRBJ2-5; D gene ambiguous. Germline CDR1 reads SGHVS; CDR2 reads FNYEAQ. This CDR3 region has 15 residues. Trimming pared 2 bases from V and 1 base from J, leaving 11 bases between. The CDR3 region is CASSLPLERQETQYF. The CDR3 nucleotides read TGTGCCAGCAGCTTACCCCTTGAGCGCCAAGAGACCCAGTACTTC.

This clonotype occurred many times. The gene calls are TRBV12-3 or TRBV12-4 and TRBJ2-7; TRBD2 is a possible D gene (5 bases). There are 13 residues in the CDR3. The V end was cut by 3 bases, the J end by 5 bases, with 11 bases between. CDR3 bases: TGTGCCAGCAGTTTCGGGTACGGGAACGAGCAGTACTTC. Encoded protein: CASSFGYGNEQYF.

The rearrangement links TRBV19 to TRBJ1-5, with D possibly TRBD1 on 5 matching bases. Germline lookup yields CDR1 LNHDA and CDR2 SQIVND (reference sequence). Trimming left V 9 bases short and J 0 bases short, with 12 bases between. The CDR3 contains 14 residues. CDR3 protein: CASRAPFSNQPQHF. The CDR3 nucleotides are TGTGCCAGCAGGGCCCCGTTTAGCAATCAGCCCCAGCATTTT.

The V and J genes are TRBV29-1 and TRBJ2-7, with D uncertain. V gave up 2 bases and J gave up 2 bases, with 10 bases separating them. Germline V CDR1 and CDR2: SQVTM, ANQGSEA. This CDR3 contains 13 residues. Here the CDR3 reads CSVESAATYEQYF. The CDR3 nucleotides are TGCAGCGTTGAATCGGCGGCAACCTACGAGCAGTACTTC.

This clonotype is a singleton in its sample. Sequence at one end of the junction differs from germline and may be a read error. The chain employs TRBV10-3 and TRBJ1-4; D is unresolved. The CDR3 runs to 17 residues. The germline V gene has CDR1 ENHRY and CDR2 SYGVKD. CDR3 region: CASSQSGPATPGEKLFF. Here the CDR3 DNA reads TGTGCCAGCAGTCAGTCGGGCCCAGCGACCCCGGGTGAAAAACTGTTTTTT.

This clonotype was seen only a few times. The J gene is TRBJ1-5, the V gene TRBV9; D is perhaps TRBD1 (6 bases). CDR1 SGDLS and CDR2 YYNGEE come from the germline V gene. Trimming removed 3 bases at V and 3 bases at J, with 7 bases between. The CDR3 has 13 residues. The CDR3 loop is CASSGGLNQPQHF. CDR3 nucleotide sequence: TGTGCCAGCAGCGGGGGGCTCAATCAGCCCCAGCATTTT.

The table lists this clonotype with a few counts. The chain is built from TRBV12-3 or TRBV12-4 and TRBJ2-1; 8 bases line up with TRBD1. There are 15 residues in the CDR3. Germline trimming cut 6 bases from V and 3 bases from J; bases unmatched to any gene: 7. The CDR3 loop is CASRADRAGYNEQFF. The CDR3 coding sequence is TGTGCCAGCAGAGCGGACAGGGCGGGCTACAATGAGCAGTTCTTC.

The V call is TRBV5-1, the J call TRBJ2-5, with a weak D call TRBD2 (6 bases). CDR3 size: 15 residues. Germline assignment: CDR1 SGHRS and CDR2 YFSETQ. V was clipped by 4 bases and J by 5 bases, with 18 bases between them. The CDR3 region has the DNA TGCGCCAGCAGCGAAAATCGCGGGGTATCGGAGACCCAGTACTTC. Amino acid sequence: CASSENRGVSETQYF.

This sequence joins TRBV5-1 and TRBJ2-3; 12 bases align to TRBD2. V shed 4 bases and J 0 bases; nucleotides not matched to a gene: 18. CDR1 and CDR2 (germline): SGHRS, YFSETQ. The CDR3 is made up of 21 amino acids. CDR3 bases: TGCGCCAGCAGCCGGGTCCGGACTAGCGGGACCTTGGGACCTAGCACAGATACGCAGTATTTT. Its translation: CASSRVRTSGTLGPSTDTQYF.

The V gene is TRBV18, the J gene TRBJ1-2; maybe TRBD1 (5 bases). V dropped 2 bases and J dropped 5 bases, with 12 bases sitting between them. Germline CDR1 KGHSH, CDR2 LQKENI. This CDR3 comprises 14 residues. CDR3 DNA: TGTGCCAGCTCACCAGGGGACGCAGGGTATGGCTACACCTTC. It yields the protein CASSPGDAGYGYTF. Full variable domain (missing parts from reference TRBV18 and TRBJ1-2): NAGVMQNPRHLVRRRGQEARLRCSPMKGHSHVYWYRQLPEEGLKFMVYLQKENIIDESGMPKERFSAEFPKEGPSILRIQQVVRGDSAAYFCASSPGDAGYGYTFGSGTRLTVV.

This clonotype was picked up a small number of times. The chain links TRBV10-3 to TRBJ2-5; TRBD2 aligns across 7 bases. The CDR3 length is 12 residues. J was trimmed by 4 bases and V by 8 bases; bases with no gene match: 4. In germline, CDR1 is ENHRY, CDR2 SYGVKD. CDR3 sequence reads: CAIGLEGETQYF. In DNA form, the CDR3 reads TGTGCCATCGGACTAGAGGGAGAGACCCAGTACTTC.

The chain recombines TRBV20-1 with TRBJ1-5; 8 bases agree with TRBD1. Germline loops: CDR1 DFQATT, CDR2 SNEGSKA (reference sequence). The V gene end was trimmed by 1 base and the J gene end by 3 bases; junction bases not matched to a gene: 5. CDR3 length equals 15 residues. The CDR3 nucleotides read TGCAGTGCTAGAGCCCCGACAGGGGACAATCAGCCCCAGCATTTT. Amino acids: CSARAPTGDNQPQHF.

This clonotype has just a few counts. Here the CDR3 reads CSAGTKGLGYEQYF. As DNA, the CDR3 is TGCAGTGCTGGGACGAAGGGACTAGGCTACGAGCAGTACTTC. This chain links TRBV20-1 with TRBJ2-7; 8 nucleotides match TRBD2. The CDR3 sequence is 14 residues long. Trimming at V came to 5 bases and at J to 3 bases, leaving 9 bases not matched to a gene. Per germline, CDR1 DFQATT and CDR2 SNEGSKA (reference sequence).

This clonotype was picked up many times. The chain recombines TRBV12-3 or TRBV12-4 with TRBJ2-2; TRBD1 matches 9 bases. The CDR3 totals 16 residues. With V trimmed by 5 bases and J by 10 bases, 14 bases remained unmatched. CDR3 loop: CASSSGGDRARKELFF. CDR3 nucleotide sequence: TGTGCCAGCAGTAGCGGTGGGGACAGGGCTCGGAAGGAGCTGTTTTTT.

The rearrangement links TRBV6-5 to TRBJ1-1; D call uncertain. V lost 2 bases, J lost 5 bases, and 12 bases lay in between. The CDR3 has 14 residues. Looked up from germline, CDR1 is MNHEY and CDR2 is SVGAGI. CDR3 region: CASSYRELGTEAFF. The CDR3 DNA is TGTGCCAGCAGTTACCGGGAACTAGGGACTGAAGCTTTCTTT.

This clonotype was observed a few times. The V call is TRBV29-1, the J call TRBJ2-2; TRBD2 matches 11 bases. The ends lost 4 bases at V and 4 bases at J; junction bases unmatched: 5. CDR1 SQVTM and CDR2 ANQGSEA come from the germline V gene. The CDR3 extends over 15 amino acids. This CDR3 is CSVGYTSGGTGELFF. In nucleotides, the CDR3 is TGCAGCGTTGGGTACACTAGCGGGGGCACCGGGGAGCTGTTTTTT.

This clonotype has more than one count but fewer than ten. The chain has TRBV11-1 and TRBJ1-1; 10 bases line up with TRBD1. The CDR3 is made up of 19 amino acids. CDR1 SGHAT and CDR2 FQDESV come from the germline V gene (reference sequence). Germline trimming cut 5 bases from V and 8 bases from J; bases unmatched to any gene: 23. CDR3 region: CASSAMGNWGTGDILEAFF. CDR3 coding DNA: TGTGCCAGCAGCGCTATGGGAAACTGGGGGACAGGGGACATTTTAGAAGCTTTCTTT.

CDR3 DNA sequence: TGTGCCAGCAGCTTAGCCGGCAGAGCGGTCGAGCAGTACTTC. Residues: CASSLAGRAVEQYF. This chain connects TRBV7-2 to TRBJ2-7; D perhaps matches TRBD2 (5 bases). The CDR3 length is 14 residues. Germline V gene sequence: CDR1 SGHTA, CDR2 FQGNSA. The V and J ends lost 0 bases and 6 bases respectively, with 12 bases between them.